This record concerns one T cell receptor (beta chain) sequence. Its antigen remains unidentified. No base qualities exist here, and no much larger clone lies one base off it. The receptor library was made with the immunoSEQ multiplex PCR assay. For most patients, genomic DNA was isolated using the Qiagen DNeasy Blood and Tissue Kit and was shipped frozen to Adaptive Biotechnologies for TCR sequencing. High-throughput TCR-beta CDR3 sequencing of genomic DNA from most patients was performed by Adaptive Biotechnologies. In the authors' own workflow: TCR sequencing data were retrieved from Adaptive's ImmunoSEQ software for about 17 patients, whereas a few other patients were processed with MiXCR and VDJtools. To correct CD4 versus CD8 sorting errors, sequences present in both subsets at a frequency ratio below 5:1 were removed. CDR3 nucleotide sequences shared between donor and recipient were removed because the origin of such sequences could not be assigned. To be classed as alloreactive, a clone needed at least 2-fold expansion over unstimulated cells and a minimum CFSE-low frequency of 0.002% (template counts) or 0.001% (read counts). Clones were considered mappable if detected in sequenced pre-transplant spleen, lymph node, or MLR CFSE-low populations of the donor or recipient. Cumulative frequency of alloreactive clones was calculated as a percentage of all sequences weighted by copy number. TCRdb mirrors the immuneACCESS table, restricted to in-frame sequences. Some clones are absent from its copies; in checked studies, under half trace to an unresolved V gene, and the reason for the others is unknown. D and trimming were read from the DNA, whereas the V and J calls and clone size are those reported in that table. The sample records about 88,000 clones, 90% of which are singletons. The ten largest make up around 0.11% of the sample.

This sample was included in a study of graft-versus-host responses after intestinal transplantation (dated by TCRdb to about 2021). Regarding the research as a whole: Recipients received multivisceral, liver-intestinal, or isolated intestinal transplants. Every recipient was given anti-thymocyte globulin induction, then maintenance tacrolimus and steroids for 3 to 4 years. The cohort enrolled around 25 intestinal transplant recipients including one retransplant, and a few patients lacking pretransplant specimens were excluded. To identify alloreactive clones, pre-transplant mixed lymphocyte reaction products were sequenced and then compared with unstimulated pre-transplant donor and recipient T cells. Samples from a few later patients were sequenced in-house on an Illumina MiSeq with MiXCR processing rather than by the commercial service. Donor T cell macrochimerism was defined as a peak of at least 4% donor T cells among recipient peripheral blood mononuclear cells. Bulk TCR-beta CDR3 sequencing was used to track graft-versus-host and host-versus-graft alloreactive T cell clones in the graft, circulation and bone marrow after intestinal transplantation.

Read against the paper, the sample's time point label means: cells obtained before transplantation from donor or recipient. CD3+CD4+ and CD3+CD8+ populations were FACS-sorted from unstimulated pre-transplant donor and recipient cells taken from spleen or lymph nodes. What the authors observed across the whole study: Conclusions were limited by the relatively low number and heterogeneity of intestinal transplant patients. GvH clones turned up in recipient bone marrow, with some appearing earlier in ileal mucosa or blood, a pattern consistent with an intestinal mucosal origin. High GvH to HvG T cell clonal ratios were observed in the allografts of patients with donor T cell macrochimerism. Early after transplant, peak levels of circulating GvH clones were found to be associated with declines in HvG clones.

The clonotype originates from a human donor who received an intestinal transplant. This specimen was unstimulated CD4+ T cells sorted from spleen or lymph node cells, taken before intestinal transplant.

In nucleotides, the sequence is TGTGCCAGTACCGGGACTCCTGGGGCCAACGTCCTGACTTTC. Translated, this is CASTGTPGANVLTF. The chain is made from TRBV19 and TRBJ2-6; a tentative D match to TRBD2 spans 6 bases. The CDR3 numbers 14 residues from cysteine through phenylalanine. This entry keeps only the CDR3 DNA: 42 bases, framed from base 1. V drops 7 bases and J drops 2 bases, leaving 9 bases in between. In the germline V gene (reference sequence), CDR1 corresponds to LNHDA and CDR2 to SQIVND. Supplemented by the reference TRBV19 and TRBJ2-6 proteins around the CDR3, the complete variable domain is DGGITQSPKYLFRKEGQNVTLSCEQNLNHDAMYWYRQDPGQGLRLIYYSQIVNDFQKGDIAEGYSVSREKKESFPLTVTSAQKNPTAFYLCASTGTPGANVLTFGAGSRLTVL.